This is a list of T cell receptor beta chains from one sample in a study of blood T cells in healthy people across ages. Via MiXCR, TCRdb re-called the 5' RACE reads, giving one row per CDR3 protein. This sample has about 1.4 million distinct CDR3 sequences, with roughly 59% found just once. The source material was blood. The receptors were gathered from a man aged 18-30 years in good health. Both conserved end residues are part of each CDR3. D genes are given only for firm matches. Size tells how often a clone was seen (once, few, many) or the class of an expanded clone, and some rows leave it out.

v_gene	j_gene	abundance	d_gene	CDR3aa	CDR3nt
TRBV29-1	TRBJ1-1	few	-	CSVEAHGTPGTEAFF	TGCAGCGTTGAAGCTCATGGGACGCCCGGCACTGAAGCTTTCTTT
TRBV29-1	TRBJ2-6	few	TRBD1	CSVQQGSGANVLTF	TGCAGCGTACAACAGGGGTCTGGGGCCAACGTCCTGACTTTC
TRBV4-2	TRBJ2-7	once	-	CASSQAVGGAGYEQYF	TGTGCCAGCAGCCAAGCGGTGGGGGGCGCGGGATACGAGCAGTACTTC
TRBV6-5	TRBJ2-3	-	-	CASSYIPTDTQYF	TGTGCCAGCAGTTACATCCCCACAGATACGCAGTATTTT
TRBV9	TRBJ1-6	-	TRBD1	CASSAGTVFTYNSPLHF	TGTGCCAGCAGCGCCGGGACAGTTTTCACCTATAATTCACCCCTCCACTTT
TRBV29-1	TRBJ2-2	-	-	CSVSHTGELFF	TGCAGCGTGAGCCACACCGGGGAGCTGTTTTTT
TRBV4-1	TRBJ1-6	-	-	CASSQDVPDSSYNSPLHF	TGCGCCAGTAGCCAAGATGTGCCGGACAGTAGCTATAATTCACCCCTCCACTTT
TRBV14	TRBJ2-7	-	-	CASGQDDTRRGTGEQYF	TGTGCCAGCGGCCAAGATGACACCCGGCGGGGGACAGGCGAGCAGTACTTC
TRBV12-3/TRBV12-4	TRBJ2-7	-	-	CASKHGEQYF	TGTGCCAGCAAGCACGGCGAGCAGTACTTC
TRBV4-1	TRBJ2-6	-	TRBD2	CASSQDRRGAGGSTGANVLTF	TGCGCCAGCAGCCAAGACAGGCGCGGAGCGGGAGGGTCAACTGGGGCCAACGTCCTGACTTTC
TRBV7-9	TRBJ1-2	-	-	CASSFIADYGYTF	TGTGCCAGCAGCTTTATCGCGGACTATGGCTACACCTTC
TRBV11-2	TRBJ2-6	-	-	CASSSPGRSGANVLTF	TGTGCCAGCAGCTCACCCGGGCGCTCTGGGGCCAACGTCCTGACTTTC
TRBV20-1	TRBJ1-2	-	-	CSARDQRRAKGYTF	TGCAGTGCTAGAGATCAGAGAAGGGCGAAAGGCTACACCTTC
TRBV19	TRBJ2-3	-	-	CASSILGTSTDTQYF	TGTGCCAGTAGTATCTTGGGTACTAGCACAGATACGCAGTATTTT
TRBV6-1	TRBJ2-7	few	-	CASSEIGSSSYEQYF	TGTGCCAGCAGTGAAATCGGGTCGAGCTCCTACGAGCAGTACTTC
TRBV12-3/TRBV12-4	TRBJ2-5	many	-	CASRGETQYF	TGTGCCAGCAGGGGGGAGACCCAGTACTTC
TRBV21-1	TRBJ1-5	-	-	CASSKRQGSNQPQHF	TGTGCCAGCAGCAAAAGACAGGGGAGCAATCAGCCCCAGCATTTT
TRBV9	TRBJ1-2	-	-	CASSVENLGGYTF	TGTGCTAGCAGCGTAGAGAATTTAGGCGGCTACACCTTC